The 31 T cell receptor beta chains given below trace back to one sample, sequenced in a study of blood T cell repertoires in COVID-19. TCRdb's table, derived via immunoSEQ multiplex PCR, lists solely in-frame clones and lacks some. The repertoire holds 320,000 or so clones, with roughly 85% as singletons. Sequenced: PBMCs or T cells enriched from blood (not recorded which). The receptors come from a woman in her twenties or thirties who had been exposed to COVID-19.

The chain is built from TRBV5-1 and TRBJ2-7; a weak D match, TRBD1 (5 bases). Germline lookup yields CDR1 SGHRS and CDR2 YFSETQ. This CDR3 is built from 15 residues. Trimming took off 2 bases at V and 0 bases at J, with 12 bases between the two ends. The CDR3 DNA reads TGCGCCAGCAGCTTAGGGGTCGTTAGCTCCTACGAGCAGTACTTC. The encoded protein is CASSLGVVSSYEQYF.

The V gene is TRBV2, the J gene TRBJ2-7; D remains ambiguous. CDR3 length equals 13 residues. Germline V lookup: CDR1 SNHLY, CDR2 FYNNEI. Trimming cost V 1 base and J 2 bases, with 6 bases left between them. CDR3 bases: TGTGCCAGCAGTGAAGGCGGAACCTACGAGCAGTACTTC. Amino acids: CASSEGGTYEQYF.

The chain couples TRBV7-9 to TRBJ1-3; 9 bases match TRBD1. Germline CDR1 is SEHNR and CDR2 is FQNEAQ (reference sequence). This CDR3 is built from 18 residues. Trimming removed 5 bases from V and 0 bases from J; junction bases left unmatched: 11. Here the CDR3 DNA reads TGTGCCAGCAGCCCCGGGACAGGGACCTCATACTCTGGAAACACCATATATTTT. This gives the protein CASSPGTGTSYSGNTIYF.

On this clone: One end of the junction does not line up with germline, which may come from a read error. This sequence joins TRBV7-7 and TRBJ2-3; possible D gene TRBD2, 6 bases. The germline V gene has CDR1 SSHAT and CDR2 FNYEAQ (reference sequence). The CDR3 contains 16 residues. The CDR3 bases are TGTGCTAGCAGCCACCTCGGAGGGGTTAAGCCAGATACGCAGTATTTT. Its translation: CASSHLGGVKPDTQYF.

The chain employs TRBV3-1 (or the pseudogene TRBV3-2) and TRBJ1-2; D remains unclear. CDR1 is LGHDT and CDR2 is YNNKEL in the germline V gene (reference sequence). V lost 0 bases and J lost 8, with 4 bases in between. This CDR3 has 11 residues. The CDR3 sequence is CASSQDLGYTF. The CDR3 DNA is TGTGCCAGCAGCCAAGACCTCGGCTACACCTTC.

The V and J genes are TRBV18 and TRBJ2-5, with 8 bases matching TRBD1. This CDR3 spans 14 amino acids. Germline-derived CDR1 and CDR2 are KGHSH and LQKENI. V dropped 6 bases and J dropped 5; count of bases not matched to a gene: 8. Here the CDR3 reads CASSSGGGLETQYF. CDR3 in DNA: TGTGCCAGCTCTTCAGGGGGCGGCCTGGAGACCCAGTACTTC.

DNA of the CDR3: TGTGCCAGCAGCCCCAGGGGGGATGAAGCTTTCTTT. It translates to CASSPRGDEAFF. The chain links TRBV28 to TRBJ1-1; 7 nucleotides line up with TRBD1. This CDR3 spans 12 amino acids. Germline CDR1 MDHEN, CDR2 SYDVKM. Trimming at V came to 6 bases and at J to 7 bases, leaving 5 bases not matched to a gene.

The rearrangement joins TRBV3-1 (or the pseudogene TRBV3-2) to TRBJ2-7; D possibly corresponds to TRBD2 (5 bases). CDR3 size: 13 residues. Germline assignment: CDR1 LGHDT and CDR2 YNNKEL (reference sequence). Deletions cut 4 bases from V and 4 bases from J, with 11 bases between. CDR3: CASSLVGGYEQYF. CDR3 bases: TGTGCCAGCAGCCTAGTGGGCGGGTACGAGCAGTACTTC.

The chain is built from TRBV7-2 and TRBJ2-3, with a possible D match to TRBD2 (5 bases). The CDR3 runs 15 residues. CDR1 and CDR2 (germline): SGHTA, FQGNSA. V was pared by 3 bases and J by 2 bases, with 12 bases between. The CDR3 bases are TGTGCCAGCAGCTTTCAAGAGGGATACACAGATACGCAGTATTTT. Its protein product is CASSFQEGYTDTQYF.

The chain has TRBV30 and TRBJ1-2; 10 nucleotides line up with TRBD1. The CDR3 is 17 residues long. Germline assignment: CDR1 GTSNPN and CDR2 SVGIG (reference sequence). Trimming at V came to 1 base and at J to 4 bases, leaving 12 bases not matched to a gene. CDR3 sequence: CAWSGRDRGPSGYGYTF. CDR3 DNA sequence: TGTGCCTGGAGTGGCCGGGACAGGGGCCCCTCGGGCTATGGCTACACCTTC.

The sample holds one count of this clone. The CDR3 DNA follows: TGTGCCAGCAGTACAGGGGGAGAGACCCAGTACTTC. It encodes CASSTGGETQYF. The chain couples TRBV6-5 to TRBJ2-5, with 8 bases fitting TRBD1. Losses at the gene ends were 5 bases for V and 4 bases for J; bases not matched to a gene: 0. CDR1 MNHEY and CDR2 SVGAGI come from the germline V gene. The CDR3 extends over 12 amino acids.

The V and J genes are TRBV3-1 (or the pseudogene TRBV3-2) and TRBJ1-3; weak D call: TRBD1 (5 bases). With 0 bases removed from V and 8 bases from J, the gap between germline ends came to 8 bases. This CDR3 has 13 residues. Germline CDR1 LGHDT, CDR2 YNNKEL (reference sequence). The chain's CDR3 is CASSQEKGYTIYF. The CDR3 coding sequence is TGTGCCAGCAGCCAAGAAAAGGGGTACACCATATATTTT.

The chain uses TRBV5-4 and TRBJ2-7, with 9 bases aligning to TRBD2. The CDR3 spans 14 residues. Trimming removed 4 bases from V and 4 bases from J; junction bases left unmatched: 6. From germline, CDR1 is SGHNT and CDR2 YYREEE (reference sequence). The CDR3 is CASSRAGGDYEQYF. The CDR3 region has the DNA TGTGCCAGCAGCAGGGCGGGAGGGGATTACGAGCAGTACTTC.

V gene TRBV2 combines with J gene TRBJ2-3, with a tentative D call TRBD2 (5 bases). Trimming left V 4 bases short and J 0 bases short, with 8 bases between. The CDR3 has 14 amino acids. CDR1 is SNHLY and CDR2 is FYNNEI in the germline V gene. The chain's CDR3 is CASSARTSTDTQYF. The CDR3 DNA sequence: TGTGCCAGCAGTGCTCGGACTAGCACAGATACGCAGTATTTT.

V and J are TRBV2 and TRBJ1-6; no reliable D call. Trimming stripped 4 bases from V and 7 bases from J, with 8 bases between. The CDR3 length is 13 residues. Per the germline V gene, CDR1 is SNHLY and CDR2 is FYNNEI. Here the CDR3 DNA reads TGTGCCAGCAGTGTCCTGTTAAATTCACCCCTCCACTTT. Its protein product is CASSVLLNSPLHF.

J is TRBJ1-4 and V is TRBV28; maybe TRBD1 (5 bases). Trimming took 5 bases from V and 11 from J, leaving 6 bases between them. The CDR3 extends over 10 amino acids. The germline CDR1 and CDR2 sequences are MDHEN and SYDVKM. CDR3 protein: CASSAGKLFF. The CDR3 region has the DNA TGTGCCAGCAGTGCAGGGAAACTGTTTTTT. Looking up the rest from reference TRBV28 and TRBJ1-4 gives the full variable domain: DVKVTQSSRYLVKRTGEKVFLECVQDMDHENMFWYRQDPGLGLRLIYFSYDVKMKEKGDIPEGYSVSREKKERFSLILESASTNQTSMYLCASSAGKLFFGSGTQLSVL.

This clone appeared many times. This CDR3 is CASSQDPTGGGTYGYTF. CDR3 coding DNA: TGCGCCAGCAGCCAAGATCCCACAGGGGGTGGGACCTATGGCTACACCTTC. The chain combines TRBV4-3 with TRBJ1-2; 8 bases are a match to TRBD1. Germline assignment: CDR1 LGHNA and CDR2 YSLEER. V dropped 0 bases and J dropped 4; count of bases not matched to a gene: 10. The CDR3 contains 17 residues.

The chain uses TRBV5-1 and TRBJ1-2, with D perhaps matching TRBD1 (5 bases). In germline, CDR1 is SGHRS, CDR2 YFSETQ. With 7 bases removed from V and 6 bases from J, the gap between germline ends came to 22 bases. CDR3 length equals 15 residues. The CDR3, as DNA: TGCGCCAGCTCCCATGGACAAGGCCCAAGGGATGGCTACACCTTC. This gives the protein CASSHGQGPRDGYTF.

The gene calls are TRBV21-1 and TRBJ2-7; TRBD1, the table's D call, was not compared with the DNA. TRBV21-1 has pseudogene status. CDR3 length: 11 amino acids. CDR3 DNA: TGTGCCAGCAGCAAAGCAAACAGGCCGTACTTC. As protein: CASSKANRPYF.

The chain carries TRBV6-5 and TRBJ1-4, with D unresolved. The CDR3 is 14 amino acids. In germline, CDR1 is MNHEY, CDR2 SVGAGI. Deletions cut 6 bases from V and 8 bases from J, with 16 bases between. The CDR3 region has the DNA TGTGCCAGCAGATACACCTTGGGAGGGGAAAAACTGTTTTTT. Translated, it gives CASRYTLGGEKLFF.

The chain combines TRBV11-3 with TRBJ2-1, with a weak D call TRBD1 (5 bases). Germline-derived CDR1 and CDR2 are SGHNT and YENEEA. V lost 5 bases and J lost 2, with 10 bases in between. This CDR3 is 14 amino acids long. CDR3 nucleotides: TGTGCCAGCAGCCCCAGGGCGGCCTACAATGAGCAGTTCTTC. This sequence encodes CASSPRAAYNEQFF. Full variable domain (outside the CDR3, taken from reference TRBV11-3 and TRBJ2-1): EAGVVQSPRYKIIEKKQPVAFWCNPISGHNTLYWYLQNLGQGPELLIRYENEEAVDDSQLPKDRFSAERLKGVDSTLKIQPAELGDSAVYLCASSPRAAYNEQFFGPGTRLTVL.

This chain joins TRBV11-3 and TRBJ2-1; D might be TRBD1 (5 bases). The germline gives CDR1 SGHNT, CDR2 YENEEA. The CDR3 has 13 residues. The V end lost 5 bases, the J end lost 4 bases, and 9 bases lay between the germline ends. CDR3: CASSPDSYNEQFF. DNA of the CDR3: TGTGCCAGCAGCCCAGACAGTTACAATGAGCAGTTCTTC.

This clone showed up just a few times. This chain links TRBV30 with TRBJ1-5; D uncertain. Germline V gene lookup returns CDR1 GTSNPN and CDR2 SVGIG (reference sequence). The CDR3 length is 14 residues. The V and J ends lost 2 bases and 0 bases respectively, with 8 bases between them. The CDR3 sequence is CAWSSVLSNQPQHF. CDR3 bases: TGTGCCTGGAGTAGCGTGCTTAGCAATCAGCCCCAGCATTTT. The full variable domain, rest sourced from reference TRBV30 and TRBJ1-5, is SQTIHQWPATLVQPVGSPLSLECTVEGTSNPNLYWYRQAAGRGLQLLFYSVGIGQISSEVPQNLSASRPQDRQFILSSKKLLLSDSGFYLCAWSSVLSNQPQHFGDGTRLSIL.

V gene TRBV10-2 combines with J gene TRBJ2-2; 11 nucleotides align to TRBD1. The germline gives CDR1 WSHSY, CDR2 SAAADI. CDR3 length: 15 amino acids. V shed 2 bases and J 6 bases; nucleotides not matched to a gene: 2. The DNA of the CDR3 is TGCGCCAGCAGTGAGCCGGGACAGGGGGCCGGGGAGCTGTTTTTT. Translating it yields CASSEPGQGAGELFF.

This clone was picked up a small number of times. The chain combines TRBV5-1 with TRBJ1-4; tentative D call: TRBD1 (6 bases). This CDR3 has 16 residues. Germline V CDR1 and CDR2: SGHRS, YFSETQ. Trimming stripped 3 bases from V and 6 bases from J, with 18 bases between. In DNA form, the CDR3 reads TGCGCCAGCAGCTGGGCAGGGGATGATTCGGATGAAAAACTGTTTTTT. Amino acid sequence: CASSWAGDDSDEKLFF.

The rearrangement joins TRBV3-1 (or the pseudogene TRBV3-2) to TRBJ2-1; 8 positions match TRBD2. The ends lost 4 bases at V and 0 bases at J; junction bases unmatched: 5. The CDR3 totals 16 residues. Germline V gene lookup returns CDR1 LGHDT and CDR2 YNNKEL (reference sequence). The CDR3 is CASSRAGVSSYNEQFF. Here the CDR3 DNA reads TGTGCCAGCAGCCGAGCGGGGGTGAGCTCCTACAATGAGCAGTTCTTC.

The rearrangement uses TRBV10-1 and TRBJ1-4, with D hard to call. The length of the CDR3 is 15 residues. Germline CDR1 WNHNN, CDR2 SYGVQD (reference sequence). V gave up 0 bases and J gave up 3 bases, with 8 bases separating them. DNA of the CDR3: TGCGCCAGCAGTGAGTCGAGACACCCTAATGAAAAACTGTTTTTT. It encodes CASSESRHPNEKLFF.

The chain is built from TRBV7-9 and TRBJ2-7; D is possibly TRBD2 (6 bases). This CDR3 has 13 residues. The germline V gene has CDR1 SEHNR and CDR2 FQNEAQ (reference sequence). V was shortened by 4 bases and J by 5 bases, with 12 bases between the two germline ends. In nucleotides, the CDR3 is TGTGCCAGCAGCTCCCCTGCGGGAAACGAGCAGTACTTC. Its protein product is CASSSPAGNEQYF.

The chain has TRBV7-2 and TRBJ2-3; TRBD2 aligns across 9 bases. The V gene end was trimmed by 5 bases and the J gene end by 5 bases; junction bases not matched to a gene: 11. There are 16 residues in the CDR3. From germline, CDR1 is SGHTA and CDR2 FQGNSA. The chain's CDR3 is CASSPGLAGLIDTQYF. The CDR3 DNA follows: TGTGCCAGCAGCCCCGGTCTAGCGGGGTTAATAGATACGCAGTATTTT.

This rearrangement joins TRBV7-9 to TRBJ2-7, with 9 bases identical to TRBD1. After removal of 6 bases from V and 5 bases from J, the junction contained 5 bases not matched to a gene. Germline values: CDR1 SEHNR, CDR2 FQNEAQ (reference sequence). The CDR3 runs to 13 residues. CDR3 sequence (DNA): TGTGCCAGCAGGTCCCGGGACAGGGACGAGCAGTACTTC. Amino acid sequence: CASRSRDRDEQYF.

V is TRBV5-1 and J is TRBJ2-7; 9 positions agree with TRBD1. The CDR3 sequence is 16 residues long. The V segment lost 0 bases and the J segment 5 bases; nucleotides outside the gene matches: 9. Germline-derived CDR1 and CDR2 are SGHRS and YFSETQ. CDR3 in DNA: TGCGCCAGCAGCTTGGAAGGGACAGGGTTGATAAACGAGCAGTACTTC. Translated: CASSLEGTGLINEQYF. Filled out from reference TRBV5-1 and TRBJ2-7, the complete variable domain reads KAGVTQTPRYLIKTRGQQVTLSCSPISGHRSVSWYQQTPGQGLQFLFEYFSETQRNKGNFPGRFSGRQFSNSRSEMNVSTLELGDSALYLCASSLEGTGLINEQYFGPGTRLTVT.